This TCR beta chain was recorded in a study of beta chain features in type 1 diabetes. Study-level points and caveats: Resolution of whether HLA type affects TCRB rearrangement was not achieved here. When cDNA is sequenced, cells with high TCR expression could be over-represented. Type 1 diabetes patients showed fewer insertions and more deletions at VDJ junctions. The naive, central memory and Treg TCRB repertoires of patients appeared to be more similar to one another than those of healthy donors.

As regards this clone: Its specificity is unknown.

With 1 base removed from V and 0 bases from J, the gap between germline ends came to 21 bases. From germline, CDR1 is MGHRA and CDR2 YSYEKL. This CDR3 is built from 19 residues. Of the isolated RNA, all was reverse transcribed, and so the sequenced material was expressed TCRB transcripts. Sequencing was performed with immunoSEQ multiplex PCR; in TCRdb, only in-frame clones are kept and a portion is missing. The sample records hundreds of thousands of clones, about 14% being singletons. The specimen sequenced was naive CD4+ T cells from blood. The genes are TRBV4-1 and TRBJ1-2; D call uncertain. The TCR sequence derives from a man in his late teens or twenties in good health. In DNA, the CDR3 is TGCGCCAGCAGCCAAGTGCTCGCGAAAGGGAAGGCGACTAACTATGGCTACACCTTC. It encodes CASSQVLAKGKATNYGYTF.